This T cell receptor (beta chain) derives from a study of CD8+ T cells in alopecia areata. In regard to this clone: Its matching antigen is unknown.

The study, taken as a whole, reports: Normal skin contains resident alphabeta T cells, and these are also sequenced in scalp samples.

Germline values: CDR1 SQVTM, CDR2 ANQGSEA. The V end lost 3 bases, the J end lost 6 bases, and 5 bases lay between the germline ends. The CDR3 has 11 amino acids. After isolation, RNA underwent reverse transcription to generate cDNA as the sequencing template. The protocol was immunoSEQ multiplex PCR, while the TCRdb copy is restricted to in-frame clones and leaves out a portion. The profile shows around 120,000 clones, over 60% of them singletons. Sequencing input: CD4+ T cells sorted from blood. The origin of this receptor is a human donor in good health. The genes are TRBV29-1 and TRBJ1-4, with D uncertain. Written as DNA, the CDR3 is TGCAGCGTTGATTTTGATGAAAAACTGTTTTTT. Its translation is CSVDFDEKLFF.